This T cell receptor beta chain derives from a study of blood T cell repertoires in COVID-19. For the study at large: PBMCs, B-cell-depleted T cells, or T cells were the source of the cDNA or gDNA that made up the material.

In terms of age and location, participants ranged from about 18 to 89 years and lived in approximately 24 US areas. Germline V gene data show CDR1 as MDHEN and CDR2 as SYDVKM. The CDR3 is 18 amino acids. Trimming left V 5 bases short and J 2 bases short, with 24 bases between. Per the authors' pipeline: Nucleated cell counts were estimated from reference gene primer amplification. Using immunoSEQ multiplex PCR, the repertoire was profiled, and TCRdb retains in-frame clones only, with some absent. Clonal size and the V and J genes are those of that table, whereas D and trimming came from the DNA. The table records 350,000 or so clones, 88% of them present only once.

The V call is TRBV28, the J call TRBJ2-5; D possibly corresponds to TRBD1 (6 bases). Sequenced sample: PBMCs or T cells enriched from blood (not recorded which). The sequence came from a woman aged 30 to 39 who had been exposed to COVID-19. CDR3 protein: CASSPPVRGGPFQETQYF. For the CDR3, the DNA is TGTGCCAGCAGTCCCCCAGTTCGTGGGGGCCCCTTTCAAGAGACCCAGTACTTC.